This TCR beta chain emerged from a study of tumor-infiltrating lymphocytes in primary liver carcinoma. Germline DNA was also extracted, and blood RNA derived from unsorted whole blood. Around 4.1 milliliters of peripheral blood were collected before surgery. A word on this clonotype: No antigen is known for it. A much larger clone is a single base away; this may be a read error.

This CDR3 is built from 15 residues. CDR1 is LGHNA and CDR2 is YNFKEQ in the germline V gene. Notes on the study in general: Tumor region pairs overlapped more than did tumor-adjacent and tumor-blood pairs. Tumors significantly exceeded blood in top-250-clone fraction (p = 0.039).

From 500 ng of total RNA, TCR beta-specific cDNA was reverse-transcribed using a constant-region primer. Slightly modified ARM-PCR with three nested multiplex PCR rounds yielded TCR beta libraries. The opening two PCR rounds, about 11 cycles each, paired TRBV1-TRBV30 forward primers with a C-beta reverse primer. Using its own MiXCR run on the multiplex PCR reads, TCRdb lists one record per CDR3 protein. The table lists around 330,000 distinct CDR3 sequences, 58% of them singletons. The sequenced material came from peripheral blood. The rearrangement uses TRBV4-2 and TRBJ2-7; no clear D gene. This receptor was obtained from a woman in her twenties or thirties with primary liver carcinoma and hepatitis B virus infection. DNA for the CDR3: TGTGCCAGCAGCCAAGAATTTGCAGGTGCCTACAAGCAGTACTTC. This codes for CASSQEFAGAYKQYF.